The present entry profiles one T cell receptor (beta chain) with its context. The CDR3 is 17 residues long. Germline V lookup: CDR1 DFQATT, CDR2 SNEGSKA (reference sequence). This sample was included in a study of monozygotic twins with inflammatory bowel disease. An amount of approximately 3,800 ng of total RNA was used for each TCR library. With eight separate reactions per sample, the authors made cDNA. TCRdb re-called the 5' RACE reads; every CDR3 protein appears as one record, without DNA. The table lists 110,000 to 150,000 distinct CDR3 sequences, with around 1.2% in the top ten. The rearrangement joins TRBV20-1 to TRBJ2-3; TCRdb names TRBD2, which stays unverified in the absence of DNA. The sequence came from a human donor with ulcerative colitis or Crohn's disease, or a healthy co-twin of an affected twin (not recorded which). Sequenced sample: blood. CDR3 amino acids: CSAPRLAGGWGADTQYF.